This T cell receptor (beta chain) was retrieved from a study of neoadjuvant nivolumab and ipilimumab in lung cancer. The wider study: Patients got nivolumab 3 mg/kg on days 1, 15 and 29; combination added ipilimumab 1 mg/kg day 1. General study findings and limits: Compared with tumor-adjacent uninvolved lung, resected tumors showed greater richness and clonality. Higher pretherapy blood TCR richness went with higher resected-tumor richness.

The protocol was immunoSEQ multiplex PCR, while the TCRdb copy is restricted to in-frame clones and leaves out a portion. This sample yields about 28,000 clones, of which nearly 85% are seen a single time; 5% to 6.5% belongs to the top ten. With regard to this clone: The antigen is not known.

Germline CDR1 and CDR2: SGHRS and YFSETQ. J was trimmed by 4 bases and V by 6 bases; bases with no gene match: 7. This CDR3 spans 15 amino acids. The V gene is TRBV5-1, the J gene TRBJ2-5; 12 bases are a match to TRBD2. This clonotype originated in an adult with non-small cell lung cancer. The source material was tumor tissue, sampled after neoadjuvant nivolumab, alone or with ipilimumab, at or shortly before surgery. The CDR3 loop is CASKPSGGAVETQYF. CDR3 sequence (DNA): TGCGCCAGCAAGCCTAGCGGGGGGGCCGTAGAGACCCAGTACTTC.